Listed below are T cell receptor beta chains from one sample, sequenced in a study of cytomegalovirus exposure and HLA in healthy donors. Produced via immunoSEQ multiplex PCR; TCRdb's table is partial and in-frame only. In the table there are under 40,000 clones, 80% of which are singletons. The sample taken for sequencing was PBMCs. Source of these receptors: a male donor in good health and CMV-seronegative. CDR3s include the opening cysteine and the closing phenylalanine or tryptophan. The D gene is left open where the match is weak. Expanded clones get a size class; other rows say once, few or many, or leave the size out.

abundance	j_gene	v_gene	d_gene	CDR3nt	CDR3aa
-	TRBJ1-6	TRBV30	TRBD1	TGTGCCTGGAGGGGACAGGGGGATTCACCCCTCCACTTT	CAWRGQGDSPLHF
-	TRBJ1-1	TRBV6-4	TRBD1	TGTGCCAGCAGTCCGGACAGGGACACTGAAGCTTTCTTT	CASSPDRDTEAFF
-	TRBJ1-5	TRBV15	-	TGTGCCACCAGCGCCCGGGGGTGGGGTGGCAATCAGCCCCAGCATTTT	CATSARGWGGNQPQHF
-	TRBJ2-2	TRBV11-2	-	TGTGCCAGCAGCTTACAGTGGATTGGCGGAACCGGGGAGCTGTTTTTT	CASSLQWIGGTGELFF
-	TRBJ2-1	TRBV28	TRBD2	TGTGCCAGCAGTCACGGACTAGCGGAGAACTACAATGAGCAGTTCTTC	CASSHGLAENYNEQFF
-	TRBJ2-7	TRBV15	-	TGTGCCACCAGCAGAGATAGCTACGAGCAGTACTTC	CATSRDSYEQYF
-	TRBJ1-2	TRBV4-3	-	TGCGCCAGCAGCCAAGATTTCGGACAGACCATTAACTATGGCTACACCTTC	CASSQDFGQTINYGYTF
-	TRBJ1-6	TRBV30	TRBD1	TGTGCCCACGACAGGGAAGGTTCACCCCTCCACTTT	CAHDREGSPLHF
once	TRBJ1-2	TRBV6-5	-	TGTGCCAGCAGGCGGCCAGGGGCGGTCGGCTATGGCTACACCTTC	CASRRPGAVGYGYTF
-	TRBJ1-1	TRBV5-1	TRBD1	TGCGCCAGCAGCGCGGACAGGGGAGGGAAAGCTTTCTTT	CASSADRGGKAFF
-	TRBJ2-3	TRBV6-5	TRBD2	TGTGCCAGCAGTCCGCTAGCGGGGAGGACAGATACGCAGTATTTT	CASSPLAGRTDTQYF
-	TRBJ1-2	TRBV5-6	-	TGTGCCAGCAGCCCTAGTTGGTCAGGGGACTATGGCTACACCTTC	CASSPSWSGDYGYTF
-	TRBJ1-1	TRBV7-9	TRBD1	TGTGCCAGCAGGGCGGGACAGGGGTCGTCGGACACTGAAGCTTTCTTT	CASRAGQGSSDTEAFF
-	TRBJ2-5	TRBV6-1	-	TGTGCCAGCAATCAGGTGGCCGAGACCCAGTACTTC	CASNQVAETQYF
-	TRBJ1-1	TRBV13	TRBD1	TGTGCCAGCAGCCGAGGTGATGACAGGGTTGATGAAGCTTTCTTT	CASSRGDDRVDEAFF
-	TRBJ2-1	TRBV5-1	-	TGCGCCAGCAGCTTGGGTCAGGGGAGGGATGAGCAGTTCTTC	CASSLGQGRDEQFF
-	TRBJ1-6	TRBV28	TRBD1	TGTGCCAGCAGAGGGGGACAGGGGGCTTCACCCCTCCACTTT	CASRGGQGASPLHF
-	TRBJ2-7	TRBV7-2	TRBD1	TGTGCCAGCAGCTTGCCGGGACAGGGGGTCTACCGGCAGTACTTC	CASSLPGQGVYRQYF
-	TRBJ2-7	TRBV11-2	TRBD2	TGTGCCAGCAGCCGACTAGCGGGGGCAACCTACGAGCAGTACTTC	CASSRLAGATYEQYF
few	TRBJ1-1	TRBV9	TRBD1	TGTGCCAGCAGCGCCGAGACAGGGACTGAAGCTTTCTTT	CASSAETGTEAFF
once	TRBJ1-1	TRBV5-1	TRBD1	TGCGCCAGCAGCATGGGGACAGGGGGTTATACTGAAGCTTTCTTT	CASSMGTGGYTEAFF
-	TRBJ1-4	TRBV28	-	TGTGCCAGCAGTTGGGCCGGTGGTGAAAAACTGTTTTTT	CASSWAGGEKLFF
-	TRBJ1-2	TRBV7-2	TRBD1	TGTGCCAGCAGCTTAGACAGGGGCTATGGCTACACCTTC	CASSLDRGYGYTF
-	TRBJ2-7	TRBV7-2	TRBD2	TGTGCCAGCAGCGGCCGTTCGCTAGCGGGAGGGCTTCACGAGCAGTACTTC	CASSGRSLAGGLHEQYF
-	TRBJ2-7	TRBV7-8	-	TGTGCCAGCAGCAAGGACAGTACCTACGAGCAGTACTTC	CASSKDSTYEQYF
-	TRBJ2-5	TRBV18	-	TGTGCCAGCTCACCAGCGAGGCAGCAAGAGACCCAGTACTTC	CASSPARQQETQYF